This T cell receptor beta chain comes out of a study of shared clonotypes between healthy human individuals. Study context: CD4 naive and CD4 memory each took three plates per donor, while CD8 naive took two and CD8 memory one.

Study-level points and caveats: The sharing of 5% to 6.5% of naive CD4 clonotypes was seen across a few donors.

Germline assignment: CDR1 SGHVS and CDR2 FQNEAQ. CDR3 length: 13 residues. Trimming cost V 5 bases and J 2 bases, with 7 bases left between them. The assay was immunoSEQ multiplex PCR, and TCRdb's table has in-frame clones only and misses some. This table holds around 1,100,000 clones, 60% to 80% found once. About this clone: Its specificity is unknown.

The TCR sequence derives from a man aged 18 to 35 in good health. Some clones in this sample may be carry-over from other donors' samples. The sample taken for sequencing was memory CD4+ T cells from PBMCs. Subset here: CD45RA-negative fraction. The genes are TRBV7-8 and TRBJ1-5; D remains unclear. CDR3 amino acids: CASSPDGNQPQHF. The CDR3 nucleotides are TGTGCCAGCAGCCCGGACGGCAATCAGCCCCAGCATTTT.